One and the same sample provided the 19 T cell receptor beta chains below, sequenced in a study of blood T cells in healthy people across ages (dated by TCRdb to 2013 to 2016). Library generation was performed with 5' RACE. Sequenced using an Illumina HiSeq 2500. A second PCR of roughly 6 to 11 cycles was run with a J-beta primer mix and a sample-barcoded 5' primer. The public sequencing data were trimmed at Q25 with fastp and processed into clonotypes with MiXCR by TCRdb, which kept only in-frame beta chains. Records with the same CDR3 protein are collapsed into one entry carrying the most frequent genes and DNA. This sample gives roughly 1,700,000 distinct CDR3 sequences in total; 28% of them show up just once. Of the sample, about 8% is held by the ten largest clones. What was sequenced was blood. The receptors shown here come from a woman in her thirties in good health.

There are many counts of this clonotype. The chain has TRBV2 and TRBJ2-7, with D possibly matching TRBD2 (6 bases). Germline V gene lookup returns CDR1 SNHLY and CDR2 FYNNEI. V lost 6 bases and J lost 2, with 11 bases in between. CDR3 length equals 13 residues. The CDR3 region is CASRRDGTYEQYF. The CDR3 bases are TGTGCCAGCAGGCGGGACGGGACCTACGAGCAGTACTTC.

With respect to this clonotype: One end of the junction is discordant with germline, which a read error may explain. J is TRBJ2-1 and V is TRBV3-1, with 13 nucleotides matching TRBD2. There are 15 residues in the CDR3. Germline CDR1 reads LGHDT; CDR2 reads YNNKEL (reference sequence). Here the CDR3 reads CTSSPWTSGSNEQFF. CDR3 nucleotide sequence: TGTACCAGCAGCCCCTGGACTAGCGGGAGCAACGAGCAGTTCTTC.

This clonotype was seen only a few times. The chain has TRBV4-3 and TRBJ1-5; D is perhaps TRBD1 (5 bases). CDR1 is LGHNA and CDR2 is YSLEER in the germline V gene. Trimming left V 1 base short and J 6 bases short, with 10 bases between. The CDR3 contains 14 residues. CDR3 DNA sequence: TGCGCCAGCAGCCAAGGAGGGGCCGGTCAGCCCCAGCATTTT. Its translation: CASSQGGAGQPQHF.

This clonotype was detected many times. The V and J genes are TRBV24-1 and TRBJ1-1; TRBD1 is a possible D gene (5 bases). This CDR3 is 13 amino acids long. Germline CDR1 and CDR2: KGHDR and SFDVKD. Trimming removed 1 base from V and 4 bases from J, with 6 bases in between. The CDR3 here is CATSDFQGTEAFF. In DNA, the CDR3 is TGTGCCACCAGTGATTTCCAGGGCACTGAAGCTTTCTTT.

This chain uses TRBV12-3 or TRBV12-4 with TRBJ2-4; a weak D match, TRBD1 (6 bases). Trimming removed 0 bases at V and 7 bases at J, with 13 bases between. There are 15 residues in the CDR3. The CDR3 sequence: CASSLAGASWNIQYF. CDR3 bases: TGTGCCAGCAGTTTAGCGGGGGCGAGTTGGAACATTCAGTACTTC.

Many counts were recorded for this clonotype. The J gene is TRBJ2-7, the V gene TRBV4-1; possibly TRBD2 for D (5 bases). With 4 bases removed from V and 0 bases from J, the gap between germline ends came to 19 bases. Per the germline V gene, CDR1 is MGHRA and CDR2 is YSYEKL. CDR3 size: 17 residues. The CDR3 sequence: CASSPSSRGSLSYEQYF. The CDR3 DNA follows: TGCGCCAGCAGCCCCAGTTCCCGGGGATCCCTCTCCTACGAGCAGTACTTC.

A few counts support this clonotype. The CDR3 coding sequence is TGTGCCAGCAGCTTAGACTCGGATGAAGCTTTCTTT. This translates into CASSLDSDEAFF. The chain is built from TRBV7-9 and TRBJ1-1; D is unresolved. The CDR3 spans 12 residues. Germline loops: CDR1 SEHNR, CDR2 FQNEAQ (reference sequence). V lost 1 base and J 7 bases, leaving 7 bases between the germline ends.

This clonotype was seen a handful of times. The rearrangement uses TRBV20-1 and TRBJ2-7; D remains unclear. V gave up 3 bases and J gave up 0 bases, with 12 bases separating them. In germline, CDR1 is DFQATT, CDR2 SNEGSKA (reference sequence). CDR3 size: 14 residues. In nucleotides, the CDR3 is TGCAGTGCTAGTAAGGGAAGGAGCTCCTACGAGCAGTACTTC. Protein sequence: CSASKGRSSYEQYF.

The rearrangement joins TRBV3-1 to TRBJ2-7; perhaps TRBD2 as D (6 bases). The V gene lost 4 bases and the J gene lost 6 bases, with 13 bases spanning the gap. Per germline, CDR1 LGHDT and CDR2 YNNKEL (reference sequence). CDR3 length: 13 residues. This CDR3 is CASSLAGRREQYF. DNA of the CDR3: TGTGCCAGCAGCCTGGCTGGGAGGCGCGAGCAGTACTTC.

The CDR3 DNA reads TGCAGTGCTCCCTCTTACAGGGCCACTGAAGCTTTCTTT. It specifies CSAPSYRATEAFF. The chain uses TRBV20-1 and TRBJ1-1; D possibly corresponds to TRBD1 (6 bases). Trimming removed 5 bases from V and 4 bases from J, with 14 bases in between. Germline values: CDR1 DFQATT, CDR2 SNEGSKA (reference sequence). The CDR3 is 13 residues long.

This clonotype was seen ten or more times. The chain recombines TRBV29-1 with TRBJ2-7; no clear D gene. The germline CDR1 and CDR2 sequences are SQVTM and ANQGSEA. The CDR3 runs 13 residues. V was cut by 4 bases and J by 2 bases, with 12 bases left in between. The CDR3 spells CSVAIGGTYEQYF. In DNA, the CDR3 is TGCAGCGTTGCCATCGGCGGTACCTACGAGCAGTACTTC.

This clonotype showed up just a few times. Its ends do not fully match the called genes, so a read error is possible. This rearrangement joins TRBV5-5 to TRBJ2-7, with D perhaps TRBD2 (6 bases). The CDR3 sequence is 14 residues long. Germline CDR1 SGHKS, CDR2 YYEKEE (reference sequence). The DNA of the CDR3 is TGTGCCAGCAGCTGGGGCGGGGCTTCCTACGATCAGTACTTC. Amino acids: CASSWGGASYDQYF.

The CDR3 DNA sequence: TGTGCCAGCAGCCAAACCGGGACTAGCGGTTTCTACAATGAGCAGTTCTTC. Its translation: CASSQTGTSGFYNEQFF. The V and J genes are TRBV3-1 and TRBJ2-1; 11 bases are a match to TRBD2. CDR3 length: 17 residues. J was trimmed by 3 bases and V by 2 bases; bases with no gene match: 6. Germline V gene data show CDR1 as LGHDT and CDR2 as YNNKEL (reference sequence).

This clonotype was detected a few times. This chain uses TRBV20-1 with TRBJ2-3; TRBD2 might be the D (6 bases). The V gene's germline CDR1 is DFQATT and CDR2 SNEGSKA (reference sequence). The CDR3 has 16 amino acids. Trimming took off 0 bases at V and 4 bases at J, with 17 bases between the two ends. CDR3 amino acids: CSARDPLALASDTQYF. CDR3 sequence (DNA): TGCAGTGCTAGAGATCCACTAGCCCTGGCATCAGATACGCAGTATTTT.

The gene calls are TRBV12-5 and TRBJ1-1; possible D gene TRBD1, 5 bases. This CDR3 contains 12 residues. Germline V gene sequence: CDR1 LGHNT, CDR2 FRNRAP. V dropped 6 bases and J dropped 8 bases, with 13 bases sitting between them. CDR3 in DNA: TGTGCTAGTGGAATCCGGGGCCACGAAGCTTTCTTT. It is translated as CASGIRGHEAFF.

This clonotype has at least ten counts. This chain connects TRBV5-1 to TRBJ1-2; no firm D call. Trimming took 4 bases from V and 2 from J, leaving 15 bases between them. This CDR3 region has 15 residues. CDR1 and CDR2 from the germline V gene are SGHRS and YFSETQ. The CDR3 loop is CASSPDGMENYGYTF. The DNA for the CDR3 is TGCGCCAGCAGCCCGGATGGTATGGAGAACTATGGCTACACCTTC. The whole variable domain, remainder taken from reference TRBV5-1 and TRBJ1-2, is KAGVTQTPRYLIKTRGQQVTLSCSPISGHRSVSWYQQTPGQGLQFLFEYFSETQRNKGNFPGRFSGRQFSNSRSEMNVSTLELGDSALYLCASSPDGMENYGYTFGSGTRLTVV.

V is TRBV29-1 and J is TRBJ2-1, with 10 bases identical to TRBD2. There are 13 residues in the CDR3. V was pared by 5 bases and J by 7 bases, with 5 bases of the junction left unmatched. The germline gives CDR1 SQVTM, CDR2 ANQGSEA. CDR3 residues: CSVPSGRPNEQFF. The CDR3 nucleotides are TGCAGCGTTCCTAGCGGGAGACCGAATGAGCAGTTCTTC.

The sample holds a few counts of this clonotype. The chain's CDR3 is CASSLRGTQEQYF. CDR3 bases: TGTGCCAGCAGCTTGAGGGGGACCCAGGAGCAGTACTTC. The rearrangement uses TRBV7-9 and TRBJ2-7; tentative D call: TRBD1 (6 bases). The CDR3 extends over 13 amino acids. Trimming took 3 bases from V and 7 from J, leaving 13 bases between them. Looked up from germline, CDR1 is SEHNR and CDR2 is FQNEAQ (reference sequence).

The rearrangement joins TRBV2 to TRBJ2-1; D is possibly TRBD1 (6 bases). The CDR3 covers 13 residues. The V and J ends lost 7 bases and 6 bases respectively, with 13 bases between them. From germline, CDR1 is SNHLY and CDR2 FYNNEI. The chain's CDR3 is CASTAPRGNEQFF. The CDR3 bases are TGTGCCAGCACCGCCCCCAGGGGCAATGAGCAGTTCTTC.